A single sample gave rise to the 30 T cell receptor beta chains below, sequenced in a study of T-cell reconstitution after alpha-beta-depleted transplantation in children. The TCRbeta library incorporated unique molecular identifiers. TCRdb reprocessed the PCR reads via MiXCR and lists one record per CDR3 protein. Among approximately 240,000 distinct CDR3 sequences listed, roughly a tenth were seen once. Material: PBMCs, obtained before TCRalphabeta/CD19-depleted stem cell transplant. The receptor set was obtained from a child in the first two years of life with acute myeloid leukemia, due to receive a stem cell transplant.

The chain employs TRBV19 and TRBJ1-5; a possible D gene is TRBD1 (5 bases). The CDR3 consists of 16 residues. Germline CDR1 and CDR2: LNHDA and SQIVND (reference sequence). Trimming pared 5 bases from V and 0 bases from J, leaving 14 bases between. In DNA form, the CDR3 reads TGTGCCAGTAGTGTTGGACACTCTTTTAGCAATCAGCCCCAGCATTTT. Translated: CASSVGHSFSNQPQHF.

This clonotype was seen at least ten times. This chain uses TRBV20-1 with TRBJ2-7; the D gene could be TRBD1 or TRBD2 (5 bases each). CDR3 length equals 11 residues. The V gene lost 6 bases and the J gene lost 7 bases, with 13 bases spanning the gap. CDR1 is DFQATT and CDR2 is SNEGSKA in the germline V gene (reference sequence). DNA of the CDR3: TGCAGTGCCTTGGGGTGGGGGGAGCAGTACTTC. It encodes CSALGWGEQYF.

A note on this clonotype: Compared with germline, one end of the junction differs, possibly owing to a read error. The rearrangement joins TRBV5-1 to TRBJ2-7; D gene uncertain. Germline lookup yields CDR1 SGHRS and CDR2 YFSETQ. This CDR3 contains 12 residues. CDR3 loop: CANSSNSYEQYF. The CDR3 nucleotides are TGCGCCAACAGCTCGAACAGCTACGAGCAGTACTTC.

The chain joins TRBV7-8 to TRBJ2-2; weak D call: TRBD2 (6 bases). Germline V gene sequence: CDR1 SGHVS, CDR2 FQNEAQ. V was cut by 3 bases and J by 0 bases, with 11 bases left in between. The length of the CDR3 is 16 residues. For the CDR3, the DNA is TGTGCCAGCAGCTTTCGGGAGTACTCGAACACCGGGGAGCTGTTTTTT. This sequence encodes CASSFREYSNTGELFF.

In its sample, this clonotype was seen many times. CDR3: CASSGNYNEQFF. The CDR3 region has the DNA TGTGCCAGCAGCGGAAATTACAATGAGCAGTTCTTC. This chain joins TRBV7-2 and TRBJ2-1; no firm D call. Germline assignment: CDR1 SGHTA and CDR2 FQGNSA. V lost 5 bases and J 4 bases, leaving 6 bases between the germline ends. The CDR3 sequence is 12 residues long.

CDR3 in DNA: TGTGCCAGCACCAGTGTTGGAAACACCATATATTTT. It yields the protein CASTSVGNTIYF. The rearrangement links TRBV28 to TRBJ1-3; no definite D call. Per the germline V gene, CDR1 is MDHEN and CDR2 is SYDVKM. V lost 7 bases and J lost 3, with 7 bases in between. This CDR3 comprises 12 residues.

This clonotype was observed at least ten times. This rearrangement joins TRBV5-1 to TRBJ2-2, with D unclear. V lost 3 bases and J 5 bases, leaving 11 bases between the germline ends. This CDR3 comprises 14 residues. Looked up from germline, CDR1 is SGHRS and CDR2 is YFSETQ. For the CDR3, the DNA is TGCGCCAGCAGCTCTCAAACCCATACCGGGGAGCTGTTTTTT. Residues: CASSSQTHTGELFF. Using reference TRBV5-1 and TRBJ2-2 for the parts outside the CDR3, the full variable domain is KAGVTQTPRYLIKTRGQQVTLSCSPISGHRSVSWYQQTPGQGLQFLFEYFSETQRNKGNFPGRFSGRQFSNSRSEMNVSTLELGDSALYLCASSSQTHTGELFFGEGSRLTVL.

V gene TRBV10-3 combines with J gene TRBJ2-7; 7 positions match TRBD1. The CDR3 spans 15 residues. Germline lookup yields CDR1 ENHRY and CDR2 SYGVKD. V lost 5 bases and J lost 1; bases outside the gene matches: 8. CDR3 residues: CAISRPGQTSYEQYF. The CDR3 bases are TGTGCCATCAGTCGCCCGGGACAGACATCCTACGAGCAGTACTTC.

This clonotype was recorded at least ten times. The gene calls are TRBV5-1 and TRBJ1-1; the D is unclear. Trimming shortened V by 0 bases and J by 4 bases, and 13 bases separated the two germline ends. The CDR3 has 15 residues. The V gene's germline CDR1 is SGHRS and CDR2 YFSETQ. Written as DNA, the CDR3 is TGCGCCAGCAGCTTGGCCCCCGAGCGGGGCACTGAAGCTTTCTTT. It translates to CASSLAPERGTEAFF. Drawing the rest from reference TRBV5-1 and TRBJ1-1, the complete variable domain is KAGVTQTPRYLIKTRGQQVTLSCSPISGHRSVSWYQQTPGQGLQFLFEYFSETQRNKGNFPGRFSGRQFSNSRSEMNVSTLELGDSALYLCASSLAPERGTEAFFGQGTRLTVV.

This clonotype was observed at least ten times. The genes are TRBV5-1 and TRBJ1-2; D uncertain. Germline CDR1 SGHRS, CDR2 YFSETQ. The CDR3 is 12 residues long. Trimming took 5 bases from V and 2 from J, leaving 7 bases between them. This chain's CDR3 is CASRSDNYGYTF. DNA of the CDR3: TGCGCCAGCAGGTCAGACAACTATGGCTACACCTTC.

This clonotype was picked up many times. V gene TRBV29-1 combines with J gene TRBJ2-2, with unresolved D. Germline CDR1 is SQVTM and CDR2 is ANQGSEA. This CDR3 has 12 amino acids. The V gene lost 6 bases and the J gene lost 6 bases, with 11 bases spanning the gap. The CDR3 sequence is CSVRLVAGELFF. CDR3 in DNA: TGCAGCGTCCGTCTAGTTGCCGGGGAGCTGTTTTTT.

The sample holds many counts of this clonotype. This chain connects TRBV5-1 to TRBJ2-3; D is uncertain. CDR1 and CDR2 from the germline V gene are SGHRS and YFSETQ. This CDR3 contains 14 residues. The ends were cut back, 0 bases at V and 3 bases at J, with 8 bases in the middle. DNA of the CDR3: TGCGCCAGCAGCTTGGATAAGGGAACAGATACGCAGTATTTT. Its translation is CASSLDKGTDTQYF.

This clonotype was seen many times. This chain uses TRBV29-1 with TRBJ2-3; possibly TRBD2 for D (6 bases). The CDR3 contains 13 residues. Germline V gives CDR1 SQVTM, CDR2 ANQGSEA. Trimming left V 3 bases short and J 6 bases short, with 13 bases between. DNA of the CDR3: TGCAGCGTTGACGGAGCGGGCGGGGATACGCAGTATTTT. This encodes CSVDGAGGDTQYF.

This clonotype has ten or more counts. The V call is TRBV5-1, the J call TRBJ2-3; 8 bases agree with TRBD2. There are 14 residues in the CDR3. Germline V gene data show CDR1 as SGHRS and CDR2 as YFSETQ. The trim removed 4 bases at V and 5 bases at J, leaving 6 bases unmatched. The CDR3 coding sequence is TGCGCCAGCAGCGGCGGGGGGAAGAAAGATACGCAGTATTTT. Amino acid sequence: CASSGGGKKDTQYF.

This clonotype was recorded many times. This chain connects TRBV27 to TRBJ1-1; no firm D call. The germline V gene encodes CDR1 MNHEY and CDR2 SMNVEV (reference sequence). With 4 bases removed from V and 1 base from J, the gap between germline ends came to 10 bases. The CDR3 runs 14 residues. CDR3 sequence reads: CASSWVLPNTEAFF. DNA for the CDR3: TGTGCCAGCAGTTGGGTGCTTCCGAACACTGAAGCTTTCTTT.

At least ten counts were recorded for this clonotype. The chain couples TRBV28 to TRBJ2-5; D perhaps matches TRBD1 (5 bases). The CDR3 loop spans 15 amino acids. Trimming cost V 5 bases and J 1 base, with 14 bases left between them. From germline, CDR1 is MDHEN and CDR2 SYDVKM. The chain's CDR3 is CASSPSRQFQETQYF. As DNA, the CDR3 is TGTGCCAGCAGTCCCTCTCGACAGTTCCAAGAGACCCAGTACTTC.

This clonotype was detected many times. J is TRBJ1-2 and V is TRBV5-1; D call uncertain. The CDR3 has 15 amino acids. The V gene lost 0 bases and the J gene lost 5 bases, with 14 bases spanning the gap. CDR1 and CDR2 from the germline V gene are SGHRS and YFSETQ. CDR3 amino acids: CASSLGAVRLYGYTF. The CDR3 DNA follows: TGCGCCAGCAGCTTGGGGGCTGTAAGACTTTATGGCTACACCTTC.

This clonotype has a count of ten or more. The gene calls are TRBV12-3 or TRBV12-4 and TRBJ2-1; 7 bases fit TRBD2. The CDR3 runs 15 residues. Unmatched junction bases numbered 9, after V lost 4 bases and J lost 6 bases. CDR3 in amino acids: CASSWPVTSVNEQFF. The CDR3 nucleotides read TGTGCCAGCAGTTGGCCCGTAACTAGCGTCAATGAGCAGTTCTTC.

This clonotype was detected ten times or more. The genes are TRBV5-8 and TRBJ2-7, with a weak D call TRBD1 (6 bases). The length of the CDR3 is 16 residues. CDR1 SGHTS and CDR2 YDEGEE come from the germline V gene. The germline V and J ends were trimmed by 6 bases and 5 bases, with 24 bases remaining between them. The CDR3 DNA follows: TGTGCCAGCAAAATCCCTCCGGGACACCCCTATAACGAGCAGTACTTC. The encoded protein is CASKIPPGHPYNEQYF. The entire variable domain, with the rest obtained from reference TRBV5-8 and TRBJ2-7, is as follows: EAGVTQSPTHLIKTRGQQATLRCSPISGHTSVYWYQQALGLGLQFLLWYDEGEERNRGNFPPRFSGRQFPNYSSELNVNALELEDSALYLCASKIPPGHPYNEQYFGPGTRLTVT.

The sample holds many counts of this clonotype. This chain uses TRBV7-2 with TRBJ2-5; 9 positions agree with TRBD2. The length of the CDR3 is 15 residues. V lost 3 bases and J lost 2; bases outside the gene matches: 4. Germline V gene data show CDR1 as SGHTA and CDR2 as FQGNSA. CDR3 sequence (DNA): TGTGCCAGCAGCTTTAGCGGGAGTGGGCAAGAGACCCAGTACTTC. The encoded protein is CASSFSGSGQETQYF.

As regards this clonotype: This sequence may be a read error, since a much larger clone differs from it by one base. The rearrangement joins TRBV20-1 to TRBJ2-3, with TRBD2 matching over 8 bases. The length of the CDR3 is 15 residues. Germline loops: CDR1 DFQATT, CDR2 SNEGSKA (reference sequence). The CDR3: CCARAPGLVADTQYF. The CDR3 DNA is TGCTGTGCTAGAGCCCCGGGACTAGTTGCAGATACGCAGTATTTT.

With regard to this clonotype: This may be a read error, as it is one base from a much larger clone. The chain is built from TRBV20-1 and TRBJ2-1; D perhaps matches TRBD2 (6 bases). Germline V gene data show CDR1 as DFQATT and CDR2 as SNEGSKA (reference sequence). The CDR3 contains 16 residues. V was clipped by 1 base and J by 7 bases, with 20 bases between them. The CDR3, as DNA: TGCAGTGCTAGAGGTGCTCAGACTATCGGGAGTAATGAGCAGTTCTTC. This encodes CSARGAQTIGSNEQFF.

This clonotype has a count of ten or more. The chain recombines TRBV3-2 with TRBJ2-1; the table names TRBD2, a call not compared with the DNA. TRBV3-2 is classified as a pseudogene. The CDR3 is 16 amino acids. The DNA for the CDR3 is TGTGCCAGCAGCCAAGAAACTAGCGGGAGTCTAGATGAGCAGTTCTTC. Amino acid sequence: CASSQETSGSLDEQFF.

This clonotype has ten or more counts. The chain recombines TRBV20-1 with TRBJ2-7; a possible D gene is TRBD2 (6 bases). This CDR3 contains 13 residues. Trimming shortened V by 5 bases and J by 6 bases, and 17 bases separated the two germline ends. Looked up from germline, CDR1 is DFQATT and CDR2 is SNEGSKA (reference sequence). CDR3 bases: TGCAGTGCTCGGGAGCCCTCCCTACGCGAGCAGTACTTC. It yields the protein CSAREPSLREQYF.

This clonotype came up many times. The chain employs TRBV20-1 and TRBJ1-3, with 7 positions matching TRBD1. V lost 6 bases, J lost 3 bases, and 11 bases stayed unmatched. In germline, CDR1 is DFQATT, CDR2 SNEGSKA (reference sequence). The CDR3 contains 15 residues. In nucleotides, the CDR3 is TGCAGTGCCCAGACGCCCGACAGGGATGGAAACACCATATATTTT. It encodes CSAQTPDRDGNTIYF.

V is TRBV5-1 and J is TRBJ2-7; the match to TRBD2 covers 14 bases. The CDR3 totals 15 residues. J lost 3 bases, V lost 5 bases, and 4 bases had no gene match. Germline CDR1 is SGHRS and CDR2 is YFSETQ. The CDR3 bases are TGCGCCAGCAGATACGGGACTAGCGGGAGCTACGAGCAGTACTTC. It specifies CASRYGTSGSYEQYF.

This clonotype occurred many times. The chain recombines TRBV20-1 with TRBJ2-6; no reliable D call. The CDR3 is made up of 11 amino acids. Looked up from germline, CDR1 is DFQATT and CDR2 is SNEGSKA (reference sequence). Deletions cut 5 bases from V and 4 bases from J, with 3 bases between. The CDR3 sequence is CSALGANVLTF. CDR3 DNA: TGCAGTGCTTTGGGGGCCAACGTCCTGACTTTC.

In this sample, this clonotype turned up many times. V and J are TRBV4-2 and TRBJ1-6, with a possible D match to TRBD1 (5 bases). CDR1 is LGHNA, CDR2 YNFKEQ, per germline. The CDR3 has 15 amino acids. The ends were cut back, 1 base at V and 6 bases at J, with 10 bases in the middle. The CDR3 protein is CASSQVRDGNSPLHF. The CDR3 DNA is TGTGCCAGCAGCCAAGTCAGGGACGGTAATTCACCCCTCCACTTT.

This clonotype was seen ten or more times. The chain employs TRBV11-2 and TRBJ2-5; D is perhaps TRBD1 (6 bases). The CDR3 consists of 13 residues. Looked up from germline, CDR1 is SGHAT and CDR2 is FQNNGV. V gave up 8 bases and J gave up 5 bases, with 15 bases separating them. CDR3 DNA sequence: TGTGCCAGCCGTCAGGGGATCCACGAGACCCAGTACTTC. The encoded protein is CASRQGIHETQYF.

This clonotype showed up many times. The DNA of the CDR3 is TGCGCCAGCAGCTTCGATGGGGGTAGCAATCAGCCCCAGCATTTT. Amino acids: CASSFDGGSNQPQHF. The V and J genes are TRBV5-1 and TRBJ1-5; possibly TRBD1 for D (5 bases). The V end lost 2 bases, the J end lost 0 bases, and 9 bases lay between the germline ends. The V gene's germline CDR1 is SGHRS and CDR2 YFSETQ. The CDR3 has 15 residues.